This TCR beta chain was obtained from a study of blood T cell repertoires in COVID-19. Overall study: Samples came from the United States, Italy and Spain, spanning acute and convalescent COVID-19. Sources were T cells, B-cell-depleted T cells, or PBMCs; the material itself was cDNA or gDNA.

In the original analysis: Using reference gene primer amplification, nucleated cell counts were estimated. The repertoire was sequenced with immunoSEQ multiplex PCR; TCRdb's copy has only in-frame clones and lacks some. V and J calls and clone size come straight from that table; D and trimming were deduced from the DNA. Of roughly 150,000 clones listed, about 88% were seen once; the top ten hold approximately 2.1%. This CDR3 has 16 residues. Per the germline V gene, CDR1 is WNHNN and CDR2 is SYGVQD (reference sequence). The V gene lost 8 bases and the J gene lost 2 bases, with 19 bases spanning the gap.

The chain couples TRBV10-1 to TRBJ1-5, with D tentatively TRBD1 (5 bases). The sequenced sample was peripheral blood. This sequence was found in a man aged 45-65 years who had recovered from COVID-19. The CDR3 DNA reads TGCGCCAGCCCCTTGGGGAGGGGAATCGGCAATCAGCCCCAGCATTTT. It is translated as CASPLGRGIGNQPQHF.